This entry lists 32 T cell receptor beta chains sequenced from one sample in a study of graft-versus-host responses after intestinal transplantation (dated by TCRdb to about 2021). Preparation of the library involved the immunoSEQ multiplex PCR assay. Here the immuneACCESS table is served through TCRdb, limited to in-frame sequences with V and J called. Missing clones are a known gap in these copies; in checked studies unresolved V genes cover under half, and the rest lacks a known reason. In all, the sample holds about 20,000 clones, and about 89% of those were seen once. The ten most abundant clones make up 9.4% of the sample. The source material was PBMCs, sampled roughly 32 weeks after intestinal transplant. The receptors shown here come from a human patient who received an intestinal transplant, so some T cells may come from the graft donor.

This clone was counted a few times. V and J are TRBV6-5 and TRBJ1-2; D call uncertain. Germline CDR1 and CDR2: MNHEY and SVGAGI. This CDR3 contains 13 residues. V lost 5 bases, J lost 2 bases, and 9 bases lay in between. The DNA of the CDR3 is TGTGCCAGCAGTCGTGCGGGGAACTATGGCTACACCTTC. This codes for CASSRAGNYGYTF.

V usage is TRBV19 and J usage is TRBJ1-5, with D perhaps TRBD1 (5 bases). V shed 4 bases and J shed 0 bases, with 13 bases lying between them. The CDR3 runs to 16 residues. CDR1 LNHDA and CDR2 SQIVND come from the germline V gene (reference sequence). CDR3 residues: CASSSRQRYSNQPQHF. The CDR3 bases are TGTGCCAGTAGTAGTAGACAGCGTTATAGCAATCAGCCCCAGCATTTT.

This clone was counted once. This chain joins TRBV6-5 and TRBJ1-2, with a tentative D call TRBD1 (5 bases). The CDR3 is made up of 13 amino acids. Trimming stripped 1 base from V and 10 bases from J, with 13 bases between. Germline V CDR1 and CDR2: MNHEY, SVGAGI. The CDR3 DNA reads TGTGCCAGCAGTTACTTGGGGGAAGGAAACTACACCTTC. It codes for CASSYLGEGNYTF.

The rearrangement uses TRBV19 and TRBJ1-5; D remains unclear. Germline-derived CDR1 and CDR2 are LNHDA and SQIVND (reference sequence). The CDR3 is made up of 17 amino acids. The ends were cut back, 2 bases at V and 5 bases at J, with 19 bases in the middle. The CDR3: CASSIWGGIGMHQPQHF. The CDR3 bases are TGTGCCAGTAGTATATGGGGAGGGATTGGGATGCATCAGCCCCAGCATTTT.

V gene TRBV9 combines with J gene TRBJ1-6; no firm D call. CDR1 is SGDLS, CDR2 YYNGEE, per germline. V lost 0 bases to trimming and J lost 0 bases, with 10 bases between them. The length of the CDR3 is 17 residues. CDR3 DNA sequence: TGTGCCAGCAGCGTAGGAACGGCGAGCTCCTATAATTCACCCCTCCACTTT. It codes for CASSVGTASSYNSPLHF.

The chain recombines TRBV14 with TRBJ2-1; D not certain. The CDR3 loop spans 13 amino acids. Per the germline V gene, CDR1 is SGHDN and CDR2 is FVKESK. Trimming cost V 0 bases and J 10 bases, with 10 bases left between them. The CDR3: CASSQERVTEQFF. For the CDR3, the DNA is TGTGCCAGCAGCCAAGAAAGGGTTACCGAGCAGTTCTTC.

CDR3 loop: CASSHPGQMIYEQYF. The CDR3 DNA reads as TGCGCCAGCAGCCACCCGGGACAGATGATCTACGAGCAGTACTTC. The gene calls are TRBV4-1 and TRBJ2-7; 7 nucleotides line up with TRBD1. The germline V gene encodes CDR1 MGHRA and CDR2 YSYEKL. This CDR3 has 15 residues. Unmatched junction bases numbered 8, after V lost 3 bases and J lost 3 bases.

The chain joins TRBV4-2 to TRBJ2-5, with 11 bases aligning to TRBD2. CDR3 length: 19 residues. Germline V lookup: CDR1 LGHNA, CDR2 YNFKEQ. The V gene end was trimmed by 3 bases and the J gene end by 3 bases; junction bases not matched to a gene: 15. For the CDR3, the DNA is TGTGCCAGCAGCCACTGGCCGGGACTAGCGGCGGGGGGGGAAGAGACCCAGTACTTC. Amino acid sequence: CASSHWPGLAAGGEETQYF.

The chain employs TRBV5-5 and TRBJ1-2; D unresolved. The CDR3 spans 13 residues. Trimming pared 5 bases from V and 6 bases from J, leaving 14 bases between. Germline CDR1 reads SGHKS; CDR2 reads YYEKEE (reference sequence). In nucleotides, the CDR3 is TGTGCCAGCAGTACCTGGGCGGGGAATGGCTACACCTTC. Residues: CASSTWAGNGYTF. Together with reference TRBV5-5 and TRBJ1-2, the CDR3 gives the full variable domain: DAGVTQSPTHLIKTRGQQVTLRCSPISGHKSVSWYQQVLGQGPQFIFQYYEKEERGRGNFPDRFSARQFPNYSSELNVNALLLGDSALYLCASSTWAGNGYTFGSGTRLTVV.

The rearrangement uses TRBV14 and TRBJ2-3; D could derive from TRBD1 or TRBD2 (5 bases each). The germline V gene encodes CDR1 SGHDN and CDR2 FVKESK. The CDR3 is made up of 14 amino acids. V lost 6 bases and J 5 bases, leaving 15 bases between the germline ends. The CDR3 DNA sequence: TGTGCCAGCAGTAGGCAGGGAGAGGGAGATACGCAGTATTTT. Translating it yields CASSRQGEGDTQYF.

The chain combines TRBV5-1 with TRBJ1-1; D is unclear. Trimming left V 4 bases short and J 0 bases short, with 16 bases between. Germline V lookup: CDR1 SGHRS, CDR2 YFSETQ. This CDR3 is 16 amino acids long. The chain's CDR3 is CASSGWTLGMNTEAFF. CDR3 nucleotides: TGCGCCAGCAGCGGATGGACGTTGGGAATGAACACTGAAGCTTTCTTT. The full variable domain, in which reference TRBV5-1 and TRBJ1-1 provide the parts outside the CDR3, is KAGVTQTPRYLIKTRGQQVTLSCSPISGHRSVSWYQQTPGQGLQFLFEYFSETQRNKGNFPGRFSGRQFSNSRSEMNVSTLELGDSALYLCASSGWTLGMNTEAFFGQGTRLTVV.

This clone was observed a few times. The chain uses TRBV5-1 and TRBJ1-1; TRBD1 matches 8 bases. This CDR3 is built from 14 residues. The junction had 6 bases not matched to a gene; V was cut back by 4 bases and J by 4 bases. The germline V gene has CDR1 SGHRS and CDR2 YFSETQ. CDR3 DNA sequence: TGCGCCAGCAGCCCCGGACAGGGCGGCACTGAAGCTTTCTTT. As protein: CASSPGQGGTEAFF.

DNA for the CDR3: TGTGCCAGCAGCCCCCGTAGGACTAGCGAGAAGAGCCCAGATACGCAGTATTTT. Its protein product is CASSPRRTSEKSPDTQYF. V usage is TRBV11-2 and J usage is TRBJ2-3; 9 positions agree with TRBD2. The CDR3 is 18 residues long. Germline CDR1 SGHAT, CDR2 FQNNGV. The trim removed 5 bases at V and 4 bases at J, leaving 16 bases unmatched.

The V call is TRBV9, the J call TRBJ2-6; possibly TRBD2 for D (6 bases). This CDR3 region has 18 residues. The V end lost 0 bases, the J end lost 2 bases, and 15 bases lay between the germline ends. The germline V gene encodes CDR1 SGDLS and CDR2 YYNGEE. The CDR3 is CASSVGRGPGAGANVLTF. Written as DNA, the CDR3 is TGTGCCAGCAGCGTAGGTCGGGGTCCGGGAGCTGGGGCCAACGTCCTGACTTTC.

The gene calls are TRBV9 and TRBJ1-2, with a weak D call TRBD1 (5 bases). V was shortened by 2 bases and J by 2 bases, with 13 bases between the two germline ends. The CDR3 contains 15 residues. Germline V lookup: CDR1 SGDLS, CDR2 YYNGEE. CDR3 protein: CASSVGVGPNYGYTF. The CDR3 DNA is TGTGCCAGCAGCGTGGGAGTGGGACCCAACTATGGCTACACCTTC.

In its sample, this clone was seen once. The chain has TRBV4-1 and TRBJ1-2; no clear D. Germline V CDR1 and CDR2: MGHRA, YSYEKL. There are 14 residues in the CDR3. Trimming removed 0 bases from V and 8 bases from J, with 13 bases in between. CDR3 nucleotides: TGCGCCAGCAGCCAAGACCCCATCACGAGAGGCTACACCTTC. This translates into CASSQDPITRGYTF.

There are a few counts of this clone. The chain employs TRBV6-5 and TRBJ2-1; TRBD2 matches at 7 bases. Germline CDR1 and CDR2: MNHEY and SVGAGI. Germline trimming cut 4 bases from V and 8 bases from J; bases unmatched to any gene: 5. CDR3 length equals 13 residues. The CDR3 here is CASSSAGLDEQFF. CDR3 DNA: TGTGCCAGCAGTTCAGCGGGGTTAGATGAGCAGTTCTTC.

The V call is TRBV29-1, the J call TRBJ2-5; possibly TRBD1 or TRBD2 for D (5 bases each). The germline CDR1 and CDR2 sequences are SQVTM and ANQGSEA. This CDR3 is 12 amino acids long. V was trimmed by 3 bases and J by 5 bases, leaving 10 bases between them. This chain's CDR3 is CSVDRGRETQYF. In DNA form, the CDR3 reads TGCAGCGTTGACCGGGGCAGGGAGACCCAGTACTTC.

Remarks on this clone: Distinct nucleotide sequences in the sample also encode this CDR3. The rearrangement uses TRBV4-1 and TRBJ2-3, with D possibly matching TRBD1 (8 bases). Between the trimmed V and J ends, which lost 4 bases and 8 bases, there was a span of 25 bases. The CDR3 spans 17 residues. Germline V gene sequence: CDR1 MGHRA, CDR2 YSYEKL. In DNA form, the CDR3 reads TGCGCCAGCAGCCGGCACAAGGGGGTGACAGGGGAGGGTACGCAGTATTTT. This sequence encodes CASSRHKGVTGEGTQYF.

The CDR3, as DNA: TGTGCCAGCAGCCCAAGCGGGGACACAGATACGCAGTATTTT. Translated, it gives CASSPSGDTDTQYF. The rearrangement uses TRBV9 and TRBJ2-3; 7 bases are a match to TRBD2. The CDR3 consists of 14 residues. Germline V lookup: CDR1 SGDLS, CDR2 YYNGEE. V was pared by 4 bases and J by 2 bases, with 4 bases of the junction left unmatched.

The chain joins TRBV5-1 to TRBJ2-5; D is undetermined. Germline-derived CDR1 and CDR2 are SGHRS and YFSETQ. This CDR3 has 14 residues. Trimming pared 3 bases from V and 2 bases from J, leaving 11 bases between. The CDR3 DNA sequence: TGCGCCAGCAGCTCGACTCCGGGTCAAGAGACCCAGTACTTC. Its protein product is CASSSTPGQETQYF.

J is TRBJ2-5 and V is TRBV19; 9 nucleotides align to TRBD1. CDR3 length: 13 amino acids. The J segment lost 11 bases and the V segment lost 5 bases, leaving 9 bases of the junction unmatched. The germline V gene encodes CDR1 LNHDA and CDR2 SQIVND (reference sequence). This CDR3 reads CASSGGQGREQYF. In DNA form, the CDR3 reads TGTGCCAGTAGTGGGGGACAGGGTAGGGAGCAGTACTTC.

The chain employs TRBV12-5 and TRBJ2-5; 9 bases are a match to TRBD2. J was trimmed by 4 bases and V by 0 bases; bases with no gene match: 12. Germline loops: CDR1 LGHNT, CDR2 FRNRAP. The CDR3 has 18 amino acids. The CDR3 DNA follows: TGTGCTAGTGGTTTGGTACTCGGTAGCGGGGGCCCGCGAGAGACCCAGTACTTC. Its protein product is CASGLVLGSGGPRETQYF.

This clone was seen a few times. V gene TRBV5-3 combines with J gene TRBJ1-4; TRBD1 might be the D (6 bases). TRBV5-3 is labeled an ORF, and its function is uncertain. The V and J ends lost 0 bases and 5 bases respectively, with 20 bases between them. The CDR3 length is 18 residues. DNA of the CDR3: TGTGCCAGAAGCTTGGTCGACGATCCGGGGGCGAGGAATGAAAAACTGTTTTTT. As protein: CARSLVDDPGARNEKLFF.

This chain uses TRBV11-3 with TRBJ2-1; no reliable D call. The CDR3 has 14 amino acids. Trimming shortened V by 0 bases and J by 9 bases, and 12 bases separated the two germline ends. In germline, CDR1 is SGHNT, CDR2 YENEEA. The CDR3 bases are TGTGCCAGCAGCTTAGAGACCTGGGATGGTGAGCAGTTCTTC. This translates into CASSLETWDGEQFF.

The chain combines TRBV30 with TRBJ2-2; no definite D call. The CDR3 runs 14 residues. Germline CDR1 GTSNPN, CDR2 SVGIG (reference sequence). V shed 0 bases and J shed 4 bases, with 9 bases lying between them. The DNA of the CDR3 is TGTGCCTGGAGTGTAACCACAGTCACCGGGGAGCTGTTTTTT. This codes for CAWSVTTVTGELFF.

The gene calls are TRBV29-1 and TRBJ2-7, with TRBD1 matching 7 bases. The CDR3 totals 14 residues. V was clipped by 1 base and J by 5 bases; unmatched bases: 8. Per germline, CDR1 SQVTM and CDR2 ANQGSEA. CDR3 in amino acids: CSVEVTGEGNEQYF. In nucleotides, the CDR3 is TGCAGCGTTGAAGTTACAGGGGAAGGGAACGAGCAGTACTTC.

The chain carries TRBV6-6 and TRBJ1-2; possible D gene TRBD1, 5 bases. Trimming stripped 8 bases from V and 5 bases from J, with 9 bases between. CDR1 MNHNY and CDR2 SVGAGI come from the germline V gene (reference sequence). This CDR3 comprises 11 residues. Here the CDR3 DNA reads TGTGCCAGCGGAGGACAATATGGCTACACCTTC. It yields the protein CASGGQYGYTF.

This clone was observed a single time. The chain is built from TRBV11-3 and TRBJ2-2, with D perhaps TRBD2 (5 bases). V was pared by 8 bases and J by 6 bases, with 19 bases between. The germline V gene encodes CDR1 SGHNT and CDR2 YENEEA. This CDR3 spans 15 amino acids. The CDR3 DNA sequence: TGTGCCAGCTCCGGATGGGGTTGGGGAGCCGGGGAGCTGTTTTTT. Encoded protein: CASSGWGWGAGELFF.

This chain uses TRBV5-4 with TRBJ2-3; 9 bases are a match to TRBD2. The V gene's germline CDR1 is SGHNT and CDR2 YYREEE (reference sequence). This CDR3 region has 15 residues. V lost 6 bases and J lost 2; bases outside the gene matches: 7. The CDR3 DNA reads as TGTGCCAGCACCCAAGCGGGGGGTATCACAGATACGCAGTATTTT. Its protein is CASTQAGGITDTQYF.

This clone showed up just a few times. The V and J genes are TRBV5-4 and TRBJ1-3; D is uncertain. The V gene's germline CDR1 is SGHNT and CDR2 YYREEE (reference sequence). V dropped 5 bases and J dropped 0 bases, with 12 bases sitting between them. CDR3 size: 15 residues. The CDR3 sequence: CASSLGGYSGNTIYF. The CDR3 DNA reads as TGTGCCAGCAGTCTCGGCGGATACTCTGGAAACACCATATATTTT.

The CDR3 region has the DNA TGTGCCAGCAGCTTGGAGGGGCGGCAAGAGACCCAGTACTTC. It codes for CASSLEGRQETQYF. The V gene is TRBV5-5, the J gene TRBJ2-5; D possibly corresponds to TRBD1 (5 bases). CDR1 and CDR2 from the germline V gene are SGHKS and YYEKEE (reference sequence). V was clipped by 0 bases and J by 2 bases, with 8 bases between them. The CDR3 totals 14 residues. The full variable domain, with the rest looked up from reference TRBV5-5 and TRBJ2-5, is DAGVTQSPTHLIKTRGQQVTLRCSPISGHKSVSWYQQVLGQGPQFIFQYYEKEERGRGNFPDRFSARQFPNYSSELNVNALLLGDSALYLCASSLEGRQETQYFGPGTRLLVL.